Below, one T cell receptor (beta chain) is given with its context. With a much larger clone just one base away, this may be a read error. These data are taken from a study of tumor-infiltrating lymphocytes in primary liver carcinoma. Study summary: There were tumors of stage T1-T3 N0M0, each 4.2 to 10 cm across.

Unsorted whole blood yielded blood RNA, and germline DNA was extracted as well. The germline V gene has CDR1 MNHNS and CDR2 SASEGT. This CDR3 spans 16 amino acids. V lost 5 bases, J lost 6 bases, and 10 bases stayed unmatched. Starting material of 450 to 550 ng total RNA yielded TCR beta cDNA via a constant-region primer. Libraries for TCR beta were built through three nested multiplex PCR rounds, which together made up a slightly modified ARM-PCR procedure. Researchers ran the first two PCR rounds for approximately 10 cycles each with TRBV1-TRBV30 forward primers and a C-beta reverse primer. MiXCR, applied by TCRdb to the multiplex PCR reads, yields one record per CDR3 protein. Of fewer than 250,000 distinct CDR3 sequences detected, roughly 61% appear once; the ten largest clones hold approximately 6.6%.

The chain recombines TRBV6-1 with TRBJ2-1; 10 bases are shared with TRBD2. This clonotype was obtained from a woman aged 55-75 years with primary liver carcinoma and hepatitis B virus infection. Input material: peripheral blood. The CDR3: CASSRSSGRSGNEQFF. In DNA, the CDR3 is TGTGCCAGCAGTAGGTCTAGCGGGAGATCGGGCAATGAGCAGTTCTTC.